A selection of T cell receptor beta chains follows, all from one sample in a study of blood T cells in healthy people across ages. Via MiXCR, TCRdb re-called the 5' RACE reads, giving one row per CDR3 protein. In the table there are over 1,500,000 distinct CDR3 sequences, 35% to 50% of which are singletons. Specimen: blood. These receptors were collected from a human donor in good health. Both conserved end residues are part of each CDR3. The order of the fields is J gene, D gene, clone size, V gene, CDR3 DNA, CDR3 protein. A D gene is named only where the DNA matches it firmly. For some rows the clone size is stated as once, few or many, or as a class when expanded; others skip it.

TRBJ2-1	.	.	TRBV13	TGTGCCAGCAGCTTAAAGGGGGGGCAGTTCTTC	CASSLKGGQFF
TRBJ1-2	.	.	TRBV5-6	TGTGCCAGCAGCCCTTCGAACGGGGAGGGCTACACCTTC	CASSPSNGEGYTF
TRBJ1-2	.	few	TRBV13	TGTGCCAGCAGCTTAGGTGAACATGGCTACACCTTC	CASSLGEHGYTF
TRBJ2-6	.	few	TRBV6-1	TGTGCCAGCAGAAGAAAAATCTCTGGGGCCAACGTCCTGACTTTC	CASRRKISGANVLTF
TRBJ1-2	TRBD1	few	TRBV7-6	TGTGCCAGCAGCTTACCTACAGGGGACTATGGCTACACCTTC	CASSLPTGDYGYTF
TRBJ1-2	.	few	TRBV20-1	TGCAGTGCTAACCCAGACAGGACGCTCTACCAGGGCTATGGCTACACCTTC	CSANPDRTLYQGYGYTF
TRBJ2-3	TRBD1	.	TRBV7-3	TGTGCCAGCAGCTTTGGACAGGGTTTGACAGATACGCAGTATTTT	CASSFGQGLTDTQYF
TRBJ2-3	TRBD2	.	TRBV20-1	TGCAGTGCTAGAGATCAACGCGAAGCGGGGCCCACAGATCCGCAGTATTTT	CSARDQREAGPTDPQYF
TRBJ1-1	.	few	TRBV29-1	TGCAGCGTTCACAGGGATACCACTGAAGCTTTCTTT	CSVHRDTTEAFF
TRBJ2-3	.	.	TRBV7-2	TGTGCCAGCAGCGCCTTAATAAACACAGATACGCAGTATTTT	CASSALINTDTQYF